Shown below are 24 T cell receptor beta chains from a single sample sequenced in a study of T cells expressing NK-cell markers. TCRdb reprocessed the 5' RACE reads and reports one entry per CDR3 protein, with no DNA. This sample's clone table lists 500,000 to 700,000 distinct CDR3 sequences. Sample: blood T cells: a sorted CD56 or NKG2C T cell subset, CD4+ or CD8+ T cells, or bulk PBMC T cells (not recorded which). All receptors come from a man aged 18 to 35 in good health.

CDR3 sequence: CASRDYGTSGMINEQFF. V usage is TRBV12-3 or TRBV12-4 and J usage is TRBJ2-1; without DNA, the TCRdb call of TRBD2 cannot be checked. CDR3 length: 17 residues.

The chain employs TRBV29-1 and TRBJ2-7; TCRdb indicates TRBD2, and absent DNA this call remains unverified. The CDR3 covers 14 residues. Germline CDR1 and CDR2: SQVTM and ANQGSEA. This CDR3 is CSASLAGGPDEQYF.

This rearrangement joins TRBV29-1 to TRBJ2-7; TCRdb's assignment of TRBD1 cannot be checked, as there is no DNA. CDR1 is SQVTM and CDR2 is ANQGSEA in the germline V gene. The CDR3 has 17 amino acids. Here the CDR3 reads CSVNARDRGESSYEQYF.

The rearrangement links TRBV12-5 to TRBJ2-7; no DNA is available, so the TRBD1 call from TCRdb remains unchecked. Germline-derived CDR1 and CDR2 are LGHNT and FRNRAP. The CDR3 length is 14 residues. CDR3 sequence: CAAIGGKICYEQYF. Full variable domain (rest looked up from reference TRBV12-5 and TRBJ2-7): DARVTQTPRHKVTEMGQEVTMRCQPILGHNTVFWYRQTMMQGLELLAYFRNRAPLDDSGMPKDRFSAEMPDATLATLKIQPSEPRDSAVYFCAAIGGKICYEQYFGPGTRLTVT.

V and J are TRBV11-2 and TRBJ2-1; TCRdb gives TRBD2 as the D gene, but with no DNA this cannot be confirmed. This CDR3 contains 15 residues. CDR1 and CDR2 (germline): SGHAT, FQNNGV. This chain's CDR3 is CASSLRVGSYNEQFF.

V and J are TRBV25-1 and TRBJ2-3; TCRdb's D call of TRBD1 is untestable without DNA. Germline V gene lookup returns CDR1 MGHDK and CDR2 SYGVNS. This CDR3 spans 14 amino acids. CDR3 region: CASSEDRYRDTQYF. The full variable domain, its missing parts supplied by reference TRBV25-1 and TRBJ2-3, is EADIYQTPRYLVIGTGKKITLECSQTMGHDKMYWYQQDPGMELHLIHYSYGVNSTEKGDLSSESTVSRIRTEHFPLTLESARPSHTSQYLCASSEDRYRDTQYFGPGTRLTVL.

The genes are TRBV5-1 and TRBJ2-1; TCRdb's D call, TRBD2, is unchecked because there is no DNA. The CDR3 spans 16 residues. CDR1 SGHRS and CDR2 YFSETQ come from the germline V gene. The CDR3 sequence is CASSPWTSGSRGEQFF.

The chain links TRBV29-1 to TRBJ2-1. Germline lookup yields CDR1 SQVTM and CDR2 ANQGSEA. CDR3 length: 14 residues. CDR3 in amino acids: CSVDRQAVYNEQFF.

The rearrangement links TRBV12-3 or TRBV12-4 to TRBJ1-2; TCRdb calls TRBD1, which cannot be checked without DNA. This CDR3 comprises 14 residues. The CDR3 reads CASTESRDRDGYTF.

The V and J genes are TRBV9 and TRBJ2-1; the D call from TCRdb, TRBD2, cannot be confirmed without DNA. Germline CDR1 SGDLS, CDR2 YYNGEE. The CDR3 extends over 12 amino acids. This chain's CDR3 is CASSSTIYEQFF.

The V and J genes are TRBV20-1 and TRBJ2-5; the TCRdb call, TRBD2, lacks DNA for checking. This CDR3 comprises 17 residues. Germline loops: CDR1 DFQATT, CDR2 SNEGSKA (reference sequence). The CDR3 spells CSARYTGTPLVWETQYF.

V is TRBV6-1 and J is TRBJ1-3. Germline V lookup: CDR1 MNHNS, CDR2 SASEGT. CDR3 length: 17 residues. The CDR3 loop is CASRPTGGSLSGNTIYF.

This chain links TRBV10-3 with TRBJ2-3; TCRdb's D gene call, TRBD2, goes unchecked for lack of DNA. Germline V gene data show CDR1 as ENHRY and CDR2 as SYGVKD. The CDR3 runs to 15 residues. CDR3: CAARGTAFSTNTQYF.

The chain joins TRBV25-1 to TRBJ2-5. Germline CDR1 reads MGHDK; CDR2 reads SYGVNS. The CDR3 has 14 residues. The CDR3 is CASKEGANQETQYF.

This chain connects TRBV10-3 to TRBJ2-3. This CDR3 is 14 amino acids long. Looked up from germline, CDR1 is ENHRY and CDR2 is SYGVKD. This CDR3 is CAVGVGASTDTQYF.

This chain uses TRBV12-3 or TRBV12-4 with TRBJ2-5; TCRdb picks TRBD2, but there is no DNA to check that call. CDR3 length equals 14 residues. CDR3: CASTLGWGGETQYF.

The J gene is TRBJ2-1, the V gene TRBV15; TCRdb indicates TRBD2, and absent DNA this call remains unverified. Germline CDR1 is LNHNV and CDR2 is YYDKDF (reference sequence). This CDR3 has 15 residues. The CDR3: CATSREGPGFNEQFF.

This chain's CDR3 is CSARDQGTAYGYTF. The chain has TRBV20-1 and TRBJ1-2; TCRdb designates TRBD1, a call that cannot be tested without DNA. In germline, CDR1 is DFQATT, CDR2 SNEGSKA (reference sequence). The CDR3 extends over 14 amino acids.

The chain has TRBV12-3 or TRBV12-4 and TRBJ1-2; the TCRdb D gene call, TRBD1, has no DNA to confirm it. The CDR3 has 12 amino acids. CDR3: CASTSGVYGYTF.

V usage is TRBV27 and J usage is TRBJ1-2; TCRdb outputs TRBD1, but without DNA this stays unchecked. This CDR3 has 16 amino acids. CDR1 and CDR2 (germline): MNHEY, SMNVEV (reference sequence). The CDR3 reads CASSLSGARGPYGYTF.

The V call is TRBV24-1, the J call TRBJ1-2. Germline V gene lookup returns CDR1 KGHDR and CDR2 SFDVKD. This CDR3 is 14 amino acids long. Here the CDR3 reads CATSAHETNYGYTF.

V gene TRBV12-3 or TRBV12-4 combines with J gene TRBJ2-3; absent DNA, TCRdb's TRBD1 call cannot be checked. The CDR3 runs 13 residues. The CDR3 spells CASSPQTGDTQYF.

V usage is TRBV28 and J usage is TRBJ2-1; the TRBD2 assignment by TCRdb is unverifiable without DNA. Germline V lookup: CDR1 MDHEN, CDR2 SYDVKM. The CDR3 extends over 16 amino acids. CDR3 sequence reads: CASSFRTSGIYNEQFF.

The chain uses TRBV5-5 and TRBJ2-1; checking the TCRdb D call of TRBD2 is not possible without DNA. The length of the CDR3 is 15 residues. CDR1 and CDR2 from the germline V gene are SGHKS and YYEKEE (reference sequence). CDR3 amino acids: CASSLARGLAARQFF.